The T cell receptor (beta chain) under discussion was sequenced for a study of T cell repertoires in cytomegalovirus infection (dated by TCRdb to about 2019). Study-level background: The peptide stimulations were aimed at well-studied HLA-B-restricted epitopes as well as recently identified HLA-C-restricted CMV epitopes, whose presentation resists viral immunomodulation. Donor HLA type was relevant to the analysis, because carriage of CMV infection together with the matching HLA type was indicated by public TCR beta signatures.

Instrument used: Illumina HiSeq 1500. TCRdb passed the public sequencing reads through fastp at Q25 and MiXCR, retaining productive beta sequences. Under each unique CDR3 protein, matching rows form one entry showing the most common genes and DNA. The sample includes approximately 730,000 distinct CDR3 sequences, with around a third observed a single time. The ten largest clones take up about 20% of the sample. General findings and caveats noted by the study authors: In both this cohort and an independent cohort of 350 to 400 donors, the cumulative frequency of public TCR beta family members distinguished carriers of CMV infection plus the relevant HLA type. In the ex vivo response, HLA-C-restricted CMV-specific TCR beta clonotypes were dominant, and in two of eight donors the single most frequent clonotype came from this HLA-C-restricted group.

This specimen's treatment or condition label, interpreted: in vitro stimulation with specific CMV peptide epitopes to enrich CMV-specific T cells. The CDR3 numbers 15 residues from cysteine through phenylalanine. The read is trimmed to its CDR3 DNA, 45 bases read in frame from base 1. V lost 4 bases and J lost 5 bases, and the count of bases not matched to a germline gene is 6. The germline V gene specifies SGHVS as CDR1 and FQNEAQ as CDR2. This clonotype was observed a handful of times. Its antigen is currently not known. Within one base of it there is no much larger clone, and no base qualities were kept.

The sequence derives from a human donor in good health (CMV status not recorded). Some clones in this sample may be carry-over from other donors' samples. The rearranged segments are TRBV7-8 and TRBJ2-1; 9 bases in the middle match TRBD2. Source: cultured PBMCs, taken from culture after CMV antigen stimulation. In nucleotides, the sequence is TGTGCCAGCAGCTGGGCGGGAGGGCGAAACAATGAGCAGTTCTTC. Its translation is CASSWAGGRNNEQFF. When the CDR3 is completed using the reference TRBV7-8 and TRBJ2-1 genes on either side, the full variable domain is GAGVSQSPRYKVAKRGQDVALRCDPISGHVSLFWYQQALGQGPEFLTYFQNEAQLDKSGLPSDRFFAERPEGSVSTLKIQRTQQEDSAVYLCASSWAGGRNNEQFFGPGTRLTVL.